These T cell receptor beta chains were read from a single sample in a study of blood T cell repertoires in COVID-19. Only in-frame clones appear in the TCRdb table, and some are missing; sequencing was by immunoSEQ multiplex PCR. The table shows some 31,000 clones, with around 90% occurring only once. What was sequenced was peripheral blood. The receptors here all came from a man aged 45-60 years with active COVID-19. The conserved cysteine and the conserved F or W are not part of the CDR3 here.

cdr3_length j_call v_call cdr3_aa
11 TRBJ2-7 TRBV11-2 ASSFPGAYEQY
12 TRBJ1-2 TRBV3-1/TRBV3-2 ASSQDLWGSGYT
8 TRBJ1-2 TRBV12-3/TRBV12-4 ASFRYGYT
11 TRBJ2-7 TRBV2 ASSEVDRGRRD
14 TRBJ2-2 TRBV29-1 SVEVGTRGYAGELF
14 TRBJ1-2 TRBV15 ATSRVDTLKNYGYT
13 TRBJ1-2 TRBV10-3 AIYNTGDTNYGYT
15 TRBJ2-3 TRBV6-1 ASSEGVAGGWTDTQY
11 TRBJ1-2 TRBV27 ASRNTGGRGYT
12 TRBJ2-7 TRBV6-5 ASSYRGTGFEQY
14 TRBJ1-4 TRBV28 ASSFQGATSNEKLF
12 TRBJ1-1 TRBV18 ASSSDRENTEAF
12 TRBJ2-7 TRBV5-1 ASSLGHQTYEQY
14 TRBJ1-2 TRBV4-1 ASSQRTDSDPYGYT
13 TRBJ1-1 TRBV5-1 ASSLPTGRYTEAF
10 TRBJ1-2 TRBV2 ASSEDGDGYT
14 TRBJ1-2 TRBV6-5 ASSYSGQVAAGGYT
12 TRBJ2-2 TRBV7-2 ASSGRGITGELF
11 TRBJ2-1 TRBV27 AIGEGAYNEQF
12 TRBJ2-7 TRBV10-2 ASRLAGGTYEQY
12 TRBJ2-7 TRBV19 ASSSPGATYEQY
12 TRBJ2-3 TRBV7-6 ASRGGGKTDTQY
12 TRBJ2-2 TRBV5-1 ASSLGQNTGELF
9 TRBJ1-2 TRBV28 AIGTGNGYT
12 TRBJ2-1 TRBV6-1 ASSEIRGYNEQF
14 TRBJ2-1 TRBV27 ASSLLPGGTYNEQF
12 TRBJ1-1 TRBV11-2 ASSLEGAATEAF
13 TRBJ1-1 TRBV6-5 ASSRSWMASTEAF
15 TRBJ1-3 TRBV14 ASSRGTGRGSGNTIY
13 TRBJ2-1 TRBV18 ASSPTSGGYNEQF
12 TRBJ2-7 TRBV30 AWRDSGRTFEQY
12 TRBJ1-1 TRBV3-1/TRBV3-2 ASSQKGGRTEAF
12 TRBJ1-2 TRBV28 ASLPPRHYYGYT
13 TRBJ2-4 TRBV6-6 ASSYEPEGKNIQY
13 TRBJ2-7 TRBV15 ATSKNRGSSYEQY
13 TRBJ2-1 TRBV24-1 ATSDRASGYNEQF
12 TRBJ1-1 TRBV15 ATSRSKGGIEAF
12 TRBJ2-1 TRBV20-1 SASGQTSLNEQF
14 TRBJ2-3 TRBV6-4 ASSALTSGNTDTQY
10 TRBJ1-6 TRBV30 ASDRDGSPLH
13 TRBJ2-1 TRBV24-1 ATSDSLGGYNEQF
14 TRBJ2-3 TRBV2 ANQPSLTTGVDTQY
12 TRBJ2-7 TRBV29-1 SATPTGKIAEQY
15 TRBJ2-1 TRBV5-1 ASSLDGRISGYNEQF
10 TRBJ1-2 TRBV10-3 ASTGTGGGYT
12 TRBJ2-5 TRBV4-2 ASSRDREGETQY
14 TRBJ2-1 TRBV28 ASSSASGRAYNEQF
12 TRBJ2-5 TRBV18 ASSQQTSSETQY
12 TRBJ2-7 TRBV7-9 ASSPSGSSHEQY
9 TRBJ1-1 TRBV24-1 ATSSGTEAF
12 TRBJ1-1 TRBV6-5 ASSYGTGDTEAF